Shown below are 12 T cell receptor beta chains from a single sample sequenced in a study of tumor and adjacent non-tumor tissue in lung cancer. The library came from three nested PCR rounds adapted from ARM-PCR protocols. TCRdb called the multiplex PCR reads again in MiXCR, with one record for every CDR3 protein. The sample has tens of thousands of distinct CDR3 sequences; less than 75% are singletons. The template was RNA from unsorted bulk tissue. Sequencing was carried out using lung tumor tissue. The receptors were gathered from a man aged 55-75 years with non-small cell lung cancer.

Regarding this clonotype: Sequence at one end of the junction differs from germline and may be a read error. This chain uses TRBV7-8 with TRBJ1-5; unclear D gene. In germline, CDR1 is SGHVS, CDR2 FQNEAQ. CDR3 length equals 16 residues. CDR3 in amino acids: CDSSLEGSRSRQPQHF. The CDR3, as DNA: TGTGACAGCAGCCTAGAAGGCAGTCGTTCAAGGCAGCCCCAGCATTTT.

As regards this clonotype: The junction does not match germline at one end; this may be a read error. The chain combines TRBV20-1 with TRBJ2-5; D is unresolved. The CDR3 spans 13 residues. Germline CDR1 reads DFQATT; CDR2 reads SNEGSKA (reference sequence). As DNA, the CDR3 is TGCGGTGCTCGCCATGGGGTCCAAGAGACCCAGTACTTC. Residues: CGARHGVQETQYF.

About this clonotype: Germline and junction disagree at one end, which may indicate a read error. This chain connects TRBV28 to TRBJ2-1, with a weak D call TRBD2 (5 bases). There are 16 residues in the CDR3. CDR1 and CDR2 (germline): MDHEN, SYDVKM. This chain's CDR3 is CTSSTLAVPFNNKQLF. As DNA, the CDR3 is TGTACCAGCAGCACCCTAGCAGTCCCCTTTAACAATAAGCAGCTCTTC.

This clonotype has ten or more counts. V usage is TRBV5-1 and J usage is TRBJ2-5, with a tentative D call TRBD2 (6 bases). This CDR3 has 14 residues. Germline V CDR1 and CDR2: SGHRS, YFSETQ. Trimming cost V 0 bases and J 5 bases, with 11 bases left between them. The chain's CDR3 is CASSLELASETQYF. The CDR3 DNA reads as TGCGCCAGCAGCTTGGAACTAGCCTCCGAGACCCAGTACTTC.

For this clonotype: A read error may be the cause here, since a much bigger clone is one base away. Here the CDR3 reads CVSSNLGEKLFF. In DNA, the CDR3 is TGTGTCAGCAGTAACCTCGGTGAAAAACTGTTTTTT. The chain has TRBV6-1 and TRBJ1-4; D gene unclear. From germline, CDR1 is MNHNS and CDR2 SASEGT. The CDR3 is made up of 12 amino acids.

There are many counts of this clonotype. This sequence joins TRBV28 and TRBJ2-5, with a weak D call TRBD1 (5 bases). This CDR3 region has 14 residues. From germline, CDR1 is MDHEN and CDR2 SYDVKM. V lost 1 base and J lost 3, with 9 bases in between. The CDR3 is CASSLSVREETQYF. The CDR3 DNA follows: TGTGCCAGCAGTTTATCAGTCAGGGAAGAGACCCAGTACTTC.

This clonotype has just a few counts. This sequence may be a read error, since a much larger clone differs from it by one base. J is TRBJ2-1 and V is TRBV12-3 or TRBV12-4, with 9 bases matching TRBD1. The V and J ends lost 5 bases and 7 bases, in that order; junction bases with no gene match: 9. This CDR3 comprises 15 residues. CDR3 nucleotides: TGTGCCAGCAGTCCCCGGACAGGGGACAGGAATGAGCAGTTCTTC. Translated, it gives CASSPRTGDRNEQFF.

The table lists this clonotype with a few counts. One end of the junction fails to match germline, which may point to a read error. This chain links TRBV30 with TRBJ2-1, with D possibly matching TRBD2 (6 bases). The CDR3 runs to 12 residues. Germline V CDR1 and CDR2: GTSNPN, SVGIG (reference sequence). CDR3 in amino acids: CAWSFGRYERFF. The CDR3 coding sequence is TGTGCCTGGAGTTTTGGGAGGTATGAGCGGTTCTTC. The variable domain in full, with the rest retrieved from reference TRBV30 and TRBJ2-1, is SQTIHQWPATLVQPVGSPLSLECTVEGTSNPNLYWYRQAAGRGLQLLFYSVGIGQISSEVPQNLSASRPQDRQFILSSKKLLLSDSGFYLCAWSFGRYERFFGPGTRLTVL.

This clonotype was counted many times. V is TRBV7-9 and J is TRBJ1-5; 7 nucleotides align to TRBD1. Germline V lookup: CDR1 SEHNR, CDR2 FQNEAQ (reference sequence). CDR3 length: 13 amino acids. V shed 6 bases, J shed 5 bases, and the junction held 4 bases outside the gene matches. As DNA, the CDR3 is TGTGCCAGCAGTCCTGGACAGGATCAGCCCCAGCATTTT. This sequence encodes CASSPGQDQPQHF.

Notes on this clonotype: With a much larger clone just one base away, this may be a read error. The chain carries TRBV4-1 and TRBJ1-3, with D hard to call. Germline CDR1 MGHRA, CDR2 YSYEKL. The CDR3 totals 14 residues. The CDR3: CVSSQDSQVYTIYF. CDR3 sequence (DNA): TGCGTCAGCAGCCAAGATAGTCAGGTCTACACCATATATTTT.

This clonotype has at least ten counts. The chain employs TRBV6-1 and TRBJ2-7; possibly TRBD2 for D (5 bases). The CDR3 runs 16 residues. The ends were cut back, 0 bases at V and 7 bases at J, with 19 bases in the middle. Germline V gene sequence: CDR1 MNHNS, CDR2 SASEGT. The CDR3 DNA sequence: TGTGCCAGCAGTGAAGCGCTACAGTACACCCGAGGGGAGCAGTACTTC. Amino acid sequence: CASSEALQYTRGEQYF.

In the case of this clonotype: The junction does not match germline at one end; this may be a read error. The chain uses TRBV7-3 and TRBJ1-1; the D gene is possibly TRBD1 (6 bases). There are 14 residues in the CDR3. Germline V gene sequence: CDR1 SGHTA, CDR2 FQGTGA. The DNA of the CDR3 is TGTGCCAGCACCGCGATGGGGGGGCCAACTGAAACTTTCTTT. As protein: CASTAMGGPTETFF.